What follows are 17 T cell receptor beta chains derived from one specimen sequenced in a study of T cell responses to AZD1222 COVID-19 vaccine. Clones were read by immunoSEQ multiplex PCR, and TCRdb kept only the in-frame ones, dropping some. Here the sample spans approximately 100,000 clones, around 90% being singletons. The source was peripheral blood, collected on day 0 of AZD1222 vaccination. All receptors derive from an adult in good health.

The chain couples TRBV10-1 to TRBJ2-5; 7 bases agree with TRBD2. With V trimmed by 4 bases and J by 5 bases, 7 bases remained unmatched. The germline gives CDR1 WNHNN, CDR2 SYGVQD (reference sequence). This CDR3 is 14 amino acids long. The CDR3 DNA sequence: TGCGCCAGCAGTGCTAGCGGCCGGTCGGAGACCCAGTACTTC. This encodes CASSASGRSETQYF.

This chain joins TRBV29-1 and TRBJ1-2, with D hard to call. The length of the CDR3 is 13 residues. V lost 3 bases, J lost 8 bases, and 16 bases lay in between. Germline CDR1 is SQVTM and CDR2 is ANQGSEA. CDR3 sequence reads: CSVDWGVASGYTF. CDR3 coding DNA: TGCAGCGTTGATTGGGGTGTGGCCAGCGGCTACACCTTC.

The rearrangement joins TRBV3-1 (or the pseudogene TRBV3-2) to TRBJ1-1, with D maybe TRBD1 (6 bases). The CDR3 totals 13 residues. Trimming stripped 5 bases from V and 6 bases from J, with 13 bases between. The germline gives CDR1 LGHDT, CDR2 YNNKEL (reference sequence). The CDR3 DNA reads TGTGCCAGCAGCGACCGCCGGGGGCCTGAAGCTTTCTTT. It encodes CASSDRRGPEAFF.

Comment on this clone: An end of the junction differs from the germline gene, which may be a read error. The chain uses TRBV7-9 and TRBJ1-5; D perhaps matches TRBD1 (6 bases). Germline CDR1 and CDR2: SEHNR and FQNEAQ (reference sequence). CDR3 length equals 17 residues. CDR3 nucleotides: TGTGCCAGCAGCTTAGGGCCGGACAGTCCTAGCGATCAGCCCCAGCATTTT. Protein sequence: CASSLGPDSPSDQPQHF.

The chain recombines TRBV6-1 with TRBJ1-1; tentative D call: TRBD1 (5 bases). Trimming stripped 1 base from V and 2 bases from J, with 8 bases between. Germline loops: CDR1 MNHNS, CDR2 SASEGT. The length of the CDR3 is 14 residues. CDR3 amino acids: CASSEVRDNTEAFF. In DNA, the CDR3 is TGTGCCAGCAGTGAAGTCAGGGATAACACTGAAGCTTTCTTT.

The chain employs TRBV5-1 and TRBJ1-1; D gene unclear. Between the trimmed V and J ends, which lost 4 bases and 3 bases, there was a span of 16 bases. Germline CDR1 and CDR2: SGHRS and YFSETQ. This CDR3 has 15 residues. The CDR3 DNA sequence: TGCGCCAGCAGCATATCGGACGGGAGAGACACTGAAGCTTTCTTT. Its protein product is CASSISDGRDTEAFF.

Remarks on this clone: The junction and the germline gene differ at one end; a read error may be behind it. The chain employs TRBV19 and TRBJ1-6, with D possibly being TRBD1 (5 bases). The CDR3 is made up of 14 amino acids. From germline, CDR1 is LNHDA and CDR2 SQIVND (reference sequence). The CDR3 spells CASSIAGYNSPLHF. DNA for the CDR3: TGTGCCAGTAGTATTGCAGGGTATAATTCGCCCCTCCACTTT.

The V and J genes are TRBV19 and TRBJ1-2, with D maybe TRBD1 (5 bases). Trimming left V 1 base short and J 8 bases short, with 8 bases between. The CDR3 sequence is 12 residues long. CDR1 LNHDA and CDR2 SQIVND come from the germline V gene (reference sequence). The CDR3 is CASSIGGRGYTF. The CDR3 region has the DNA TGTGCCAGTAGTATAGGGGGACGGGGCTACACCTTC.

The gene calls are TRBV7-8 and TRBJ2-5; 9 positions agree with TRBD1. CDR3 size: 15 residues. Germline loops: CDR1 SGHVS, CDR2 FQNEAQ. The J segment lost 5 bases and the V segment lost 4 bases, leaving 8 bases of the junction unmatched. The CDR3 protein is CASSSGQGIWETQYF. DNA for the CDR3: TGTGCCAGCAGCTCGGGACAGGGCATATGGGAGACCCAGTACTTC.

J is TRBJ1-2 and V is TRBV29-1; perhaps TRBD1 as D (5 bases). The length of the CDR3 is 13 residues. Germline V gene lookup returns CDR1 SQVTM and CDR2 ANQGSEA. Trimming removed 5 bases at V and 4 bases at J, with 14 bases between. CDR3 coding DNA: TGCAGCGTTCAAAGGGGCCAGCTCTATGGCTACACCTTC. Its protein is CSVQRGQLYGYTF.

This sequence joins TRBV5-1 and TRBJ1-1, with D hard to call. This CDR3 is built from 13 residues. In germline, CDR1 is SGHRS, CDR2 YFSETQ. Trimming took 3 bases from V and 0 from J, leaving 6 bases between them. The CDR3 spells CASSWKLNTEAFF. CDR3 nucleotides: TGCGCCAGCAGCTGGAAGTTGAACACTGAAGCTTTCTTT.

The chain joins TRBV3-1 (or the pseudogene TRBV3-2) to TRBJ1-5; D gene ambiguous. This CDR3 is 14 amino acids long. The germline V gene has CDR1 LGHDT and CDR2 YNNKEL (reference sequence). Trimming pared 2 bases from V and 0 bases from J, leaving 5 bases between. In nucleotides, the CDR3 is TGTGCCAGCAGCCAAACTCATAGCAATCAGCCCCAGCATTTT. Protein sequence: CASSQTHSNQPQHF.

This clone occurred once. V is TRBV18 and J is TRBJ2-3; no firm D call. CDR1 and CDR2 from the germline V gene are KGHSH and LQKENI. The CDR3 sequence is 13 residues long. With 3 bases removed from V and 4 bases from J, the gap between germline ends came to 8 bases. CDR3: CASSPNRPDTQYF. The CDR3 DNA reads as TGTGCCAGCTCACCTAACAGACCAGATACGCAGTATTTT.

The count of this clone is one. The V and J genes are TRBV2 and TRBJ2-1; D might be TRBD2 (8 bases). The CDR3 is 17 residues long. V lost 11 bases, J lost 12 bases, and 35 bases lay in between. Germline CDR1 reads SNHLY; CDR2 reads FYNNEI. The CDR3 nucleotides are TGTGCCCAGGGGGGCGCGGGAGGCAGCGGGAAAATAGTTGGGCAGTTCTTC. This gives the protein CAQGGAGGSGKIVGQFF.

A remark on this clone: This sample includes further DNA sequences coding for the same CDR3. CDR3 residues: CASSLDRNTIYF. For the CDR3, the DNA is TGTGCCAGCAGCTTGGACCGAAACACCATATATTTT. The rearrangement uses TRBV5-4 and TRBJ1-3; D gene unclear. Germline CDR1 SGHNT, CDR2 YYREEE (reference sequence). CDR3 length: 12 amino acids. V lost 0 bases and J 5 bases, leaving 3 bases between the germline ends. Full variable domain (remainder filled in from reference TRBV5-4 and TRBJ1-3): ETGVTQSPTHLIKTRGQQVTLRCSSQSGHNTVSWYQQALGQGPQFIFQYYREEENGRGNFPPRFSGLQFPNYSSELNVNALELDDSALYLCASSLDRNTIYFGEGSWLTVV.

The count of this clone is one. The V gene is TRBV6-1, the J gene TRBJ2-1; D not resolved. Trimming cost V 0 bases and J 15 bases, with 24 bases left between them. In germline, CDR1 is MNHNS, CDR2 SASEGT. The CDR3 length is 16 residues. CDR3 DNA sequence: TGTGCCAGCAGTGAAGCGGCCAGCCCTACGGTTATCTGGTCGTTCTTC. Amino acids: CASSEAASPTVIWSFF.

The chain's CDR3 is CASSLLRTSGGNEQFF. The CDR3 DNA is TGCGCCAGCAGCTTGCTGCGGACTAGCGGGGGAAATGAGCAGTTCTTC. The rearrangement uses TRBV5-1 and TRBJ2-1, with 13 bases fitting TRBD2. CDR1 is SGHRS and CDR2 is YFSETQ in the germline V gene. This CDR3 has 16 residues. V dropped 1 base and J dropped 7; count of bases not matched to a gene: 5.